This T cell receptor beta chain appears in the sequencing data of a study of response to subunit inactivated influenza vaccine. Study observations and caveats: Every seasonal influenza vaccination brings in few new T cells, the authors suggested.

This clonotype was counted between two and nine times. Its cognate antigen is unknown. A single record per CDR3 protein comes from TCRdb applying MiXCR to the RT-PCR reads. The table lists about 540,000 distinct CDR3 sequences, approximately 22% of them singletons. Losses at the gene ends were 0 bases for V and 3 bases for J; bases not matched to a gene: 4. The germline gives CDR1 SGHRS, CDR2 YFSETQ. The CDR3 sequence is 17 residues long. These data are also associated with another study on T cells expressing NK-cell markers. That source reports: The authors generated TCR beta cDNA through 5'RACE template switching with UMIs. Several experiments employed an anti-gamma-delta TCR antibody to confine sorting to alpha-beta TCR T cells. HCMV specificity was not established for the expanded NKG2C+ T cell clones.

The chain joins TRBV5-1 to TRBJ2-3; TRBD2 matches at 13 bases. The source is a man between 45 and 60 years old who received an inactivated influenza vaccine. The sequencing here drew on CD4+ T cells sorted from PBMCs, taken roughly 13 days after vaccination. CDR3 sequence reads: CASSLDTSGRVTDTQYF. In DNA form, the CDR3 reads TGCGCCAGCAGCTTGGATACTAGCGGGAGGGTGACAGATACGCAGTATTTT.